The rows below give T cell receptor beta chains drawn from one sample of a study of blood T cell repertoires in COVID-19. Data came from immunoSEQ multiplex PCR; TCRdb stores just in-frame clones and leaves some out. The sample lists hundreds of thousands of clones; 80% to 90% were seen once. The sample taken for sequencing was peripheral blood. All receptors come from a middle-aged man with acute or convalescent COVID-19. Both conserved end residues are part of each CDR3. A D gene is named only where the DNA matches it firmly. Expanded clones get a size class; other rows say once, few or many, or leave the size out.

d_call: NA; v_call: TRBV6-5; j_call: TRBJ2-7; clone_size: NA; cdr3_nt: TGTGCCAGCAGCTGGGGGACAAACTCCTACGAGCAGTACTTC; cdr3_aa: CASSWGTNSYEQYF
d_call: NA; v_call: TRBV28; j_call: TRBJ1-2; clone_size: few; cdr3_nt: TGTGCCAGCACTGGGGAGGCCCGAGCTAACTATGGCTACACCTTC; cdr3_aa: CASTGEARANYGYTF
d_call: NA; v_call: TRBV30; j_call: TRBJ1-3; clone_size: NA; cdr3_nt: TGTGCCTGGGCGAGTAGCTCTGGAAACACCATATATTTT; cdr3_aa: CAWASSSGNTIYF
d_call: NA; v_call: TRBV27; j_call: TRBJ1-1; clone_size: NA; cdr3_nt: TGTGCCAGCAGTTTTACCCGCAGGGGTATGGACACTGAAGCTTTCTTT; cdr3_aa: CASSFTRRGMDTEAFF
d_call: NA; v_call: TRBV6-1; j_call: TRBJ2-1; clone_size: NA; cdr3_nt: TGTGCCAGCAGTGAGTTTCCTAGTGGACTCAGCTCCTACAATGAGCAGTTCTTC; cdr3_aa: CASSEFPSGLSSYNEQFF
d_call: TRBD2; v_call: TRBV6-4; j_call: TRBJ2-3; clone_size: NA; cdr3_nt: TGTGCCAGCAGTGCTCTAGCGGGAGCGGGCACAGATACGCAGTATTTT; cdr3_aa: CASSALAGAGTDTQYF
d_call: NA; v_call: TRBV10-1; j_call: TRBJ1-3; clone_size: NA; cdr3_nt: TGCGCCAGCAGTACAGACAGAAGCTCTGGAAACACCATATATTTT; cdr3_aa: CASSTDRSSGNTIYF
d_call: NA; v_call: TRBV7-8; j_call: TRBJ1-1; clone_size: NA; cdr3_nt: TGTGCCAGCAACCTCCGGACGGGATTCACTGAAGCTTTCTTT; cdr3_aa: CASNLRTGFTEAFF
d_call: TRBD2; v_call: TRBV10-2; j_call: TRBJ2-7; clone_size: once; cdr3_nt: TGCGCCAGCAGGCTAGCGGGGAACCGGGAGGAGCAGTACTTC; cdr3_aa: CASRLAGNREEQYF
d_call: NA; v_call: TRBV5-5; j_call: TRBJ1-2; clone_size: NA; cdr3_nt: TGTGCCAGCAGCTCGGACCGGACAGTCTATTATGGCTACACCTTC; cdr3_aa: CASSSDRTVYYGYTF
d_call: NA; v_call: TRBV19; j_call: TRBJ1-5; clone_size: NA; cdr3_nt: TGTGCCAGTAGTCCCACCCGCTCCGGAGGCAATCAGCCCCAGCATTTT; cdr3_aa: CASSPTRSGGNQPQHF
d_call: NA; v_call: TRBV5-6; j_call: TRBJ1-5; clone_size: NA; cdr3_nt: TGTGCCAGCAGCCCGGGACAAATTCAGCCCCAGCATTTT; cdr3_aa: CASSPGQIQPQHF
d_call: NA; v_call: TRBV20-1; j_call: TRBJ1-2; clone_size: NA; cdr3_nt: TGCAGTGCGGGCGGCTACACCTTC; cdr3_aa: CSAGGYTF
d_call: NA; v_call: TRBV4-2; j_call: TRBJ1-1; clone_size: NA; cdr3_nt: TGTGCCAGCAGCCAAGGTGTCCAGGGTACCGTGATGAACACTGAAGCTTTCTTT; cdr3_aa: CASSQGVQGTVMNTEAFF
d_call: TRBD1; v_call: TRBV9; j_call: TRBJ1-5; clone_size: NA; cdr3_nt: TGTGCCAGCAGTACAGGGGACAGCAATCAGCCCCAGCATTTT; cdr3_aa: CASSTGDSNQPQHF
d_call: NA; v_call: TRBV18; j_call: TRBJ2-3; clone_size: NA; cdr3_nt: TGTGCCAGCTCACCAAAGCGAGAGGGAGATACGCAGTATTTT; cdr3_aa: CASSPKREGDTQYF
d_call: NA; v_call: TRBV11-2; j_call: TRBJ1-2; clone_size: NA; cdr3_nt: TGTGCCAGCAGCTTATCAGAAGATGGCTACACCTTC; cdr3_aa: CASSLSEDGYTF
d_call: NA; v_call: TRBV30; j_call: TRBJ1-1; clone_size: NA; cdr3_nt: TGTGCCTGGAGGGACTCCAACACTGAAGCTTTCTTT; cdr3_aa: CAWRDSNTEAFF
d_call: TRBD1; v_call: TRBV24-1; j_call: TRBJ2-3; clone_size: few; cdr3_nt: TGTGCCACTCGGGCCGGGACAGGGTTCACAGATACGCAGTATTTT; cdr3_aa: CATRAGTGFTDTQYF
d_call: TRBD1; v_call: TRBV25-1; j_call: TRBJ1-2; clone_size: NA; cdr3_nt: TGTGCCAGCAGTGAGCCAGGACAGGATGGCTACACCTTC; cdr3_aa: CASSEPGQDGYTF
d_call: NA; v_call: TRBV5-5; j_call: TRBJ2-5; clone_size: NA; cdr3_nt: TGTGCCAGCGCCCGAGTCGGGCAAGAGACCCAGTACTTC; cdr3_aa: CASARVGQETQYF
d_call: TRBD1; v_call: TRBV6-5; j_call: TRBJ1-2; clone_size: few; cdr3_nt: TGTGCCAGCAGTTACGGGGGACAGGGGCAAGGCTACACCTTC; cdr3_aa: CASSYGGQGQGYTF
d_call: NA; v_call: TRBV5-1; j_call: TRBJ1-5; clone_size: NA; cdr3_nt: TGCGCCAGCAGCTTGTATCCGGAGAGCAATCAGCCCCAGCATTTT; cdr3_aa: CASSLYPESNQPQHF
d_call: NA; v_call: TRBV3-1/TRBV3-2; j_call: TRBJ2-3; clone_size: NA; cdr3_nt: TGTGCCAGCAGCCAAGGGCTAGCGACCAGCACAGATACGCAGTATTTT; cdr3_aa: CASSQGLATSTDTQYF